Below are 10 T cell receptor beta chains sequenced from a single sample in a study of control samples from healthy donors and cancer patients (dated by TCRdb to 2018 to 2021). Library method: the immunoSEQ multiplex PCR assay. TCRdb holds this immuneACCESS table with in-frame rearrangements only. Some clones are missing; in checked studies, unresolved V genes explain under half, and the rest has no known cause. The sample has 100,000 to 150,000 clones on record, around nine tenths of them singletons. Together, the top ten hold 9.5% to 13% of the sample. The sample taken for sequencing was blood. The receptors originated from a man aged 25-45 years in good health.

V is TRBV5-1 and J is TRBJ2-1; a weak D match, TRBD1 (6 bases). With 2 bases removed from V and 0 bases from J, the gap between germline ends came to 9 bases. Germline assignment: CDR1 SGHRS and CDR2 YFSETQ. CDR3 length: 15 amino acids. The CDR3 sequence: CASSFEGGSYNEQFF. The CDR3 nucleotides are TGCGCCAGCAGCTTCGAAGGGGGCTCCTACAATGAGCAGTTCTTC.

The rearrangement uses TRBV6-5 and TRBJ1-2; 9 bases map to TRBD1. The CDR3 loop spans 15 amino acids. Unmatched junction bases numbered 8, after V lost 6 bases and J lost 3 bases. Germline V gene lookup returns CDR1 MNHEY and CDR2 SVGAGI. The CDR3 protein is CASSPRTGAHYGYTF. CDR3 coding DNA: TGTGCCAGCAGCCCGAGGACAGGGGCCCACTATGGCTACACCTTC.

This clone has just one count. This rearrangement joins TRBV18 to TRBJ2-1; 10 bases agree with TRBD2. V dropped 1 base and J dropped 7; count of bases not matched to a gene: 4. Germline V lookup: CDR1 KGHSH, CDR2 LQKENI. This CDR3 has 15 amino acids. CDR3 region: CASSPLSGGANEQFF. The CDR3 DNA follows: TGTGCCAGCTCACCACTGAGCGGGGGGGCAAATGAGCAGTTCTTC.

CDR3 in DNA: TGCGCCAGCAGCTCGGGACAGTGGGGCACAGATACGCAGTATTTT. The encoded protein is CASSSGQWGTDTQYF. V is TRBV5-1 and J is TRBJ2-3; 7 nucleotides align to TRBD1. Germline-derived CDR1 and CDR2 are SGHRS and YFSETQ. The J segment lost 1 base and the V segment lost 3 bases, leaving 5 bases of the junction unmatched. The CDR3 is 15 residues long.

The chain couples TRBV5-1 to TRBJ2-3, with 10 bases that match TRBD2. The J segment lost 5 bases and the V segment lost 3 bases, leaving 6 bases of the junction unmatched. Germline CDR1 and CDR2: SGHRS and YFSETQ. The CDR3 has 15 residues. CDR3 amino acids: CASSSSGGAGDTQYF. The CDR3 nucleotides read TGCGCCAGCAGCTCGAGCGGGGGGGCCGGAGATACGCAGTATTTT.

This sequence joins TRBV27 and TRBJ1-5, with TRBD1 matching over 7 bases. J gave up 10 bases and V 3 bases, and 9 bases lay outside the gene matches. There are 14 residues in the CDR3. Germline loops: CDR1 MNHEY, CDR2 SMNVEV (reference sequence). This CDR3 reads CASSLTEWDSPQHF. The DNA for the CDR3 is TGTGCCAGCAGTTTGACGGAATGGGACAGTCCCCAGCATTTT.

The chain couples TRBV5-1 to TRBJ1-2, with D tentatively TRBD1 (5 bases). The CDR3 loop spans 14 amino acids. Germline V gene sequence: CDR1 SGHRS, CDR2 YFSETQ. Trimming removed 4 bases at V and 1 base at J, with 11 bases between. CDR3 amino acids: CASSPTTDNYGYTF. DNA for the CDR3: TGCGCCAGCAGCCCAACGACAGATAACTATGGCTACACCTTC.

The chain employs TRBV10-3 and TRBJ1-2, with TRBD1 identical over 12 bases. The ends lost 3 bases at V and 8 bases at J; junction bases unmatched: 13. Germline V gene sequence: CDR1 ENHRY, CDR2 SYGVKD. The CDR3 length is 17 residues. The CDR3 reads CAISEGGTGGLVGGYTF. DNA for the CDR3: TGTGCCATCAGTGAAGGCGGGACAGGGGGCCTGGTTGGAGGCTACACCTTC.

The rearrangement joins TRBV3-1 (or the pseudogene TRBV3-2) to TRBJ1-3; 9 bases are shared with TRBD1. The CDR3 covers 16 residues. Trimming cost V 1 base and J 6 bases; bases outside gene matches: 7. CDR1 LGHDT and CDR2 YNNKEL come from the germline V gene (reference sequence). The CDR3 DNA follows: TGTGCCAGCAGCCAAGGGGGACAGGGCCGCGAAAACACCATATATTTT. Encoded protein: CASSQGGQGRENTIYF.

This chain links TRBV23-1 with TRBJ1-2; 8 bases line up with TRBD1. TRBV23-1 has ORF status, its function being uncertain. V gave up 5 bases and J gave up 2 bases; unmatched junction bases: 4. CDR3 length: 14 residues. The CDR3 sequence is CASSAGQGNYGYTF. In DNA form, the CDR3 reads TGCGCCAGCAGTGCTGGACAGGGAAACTATGGCTACACCTTC.